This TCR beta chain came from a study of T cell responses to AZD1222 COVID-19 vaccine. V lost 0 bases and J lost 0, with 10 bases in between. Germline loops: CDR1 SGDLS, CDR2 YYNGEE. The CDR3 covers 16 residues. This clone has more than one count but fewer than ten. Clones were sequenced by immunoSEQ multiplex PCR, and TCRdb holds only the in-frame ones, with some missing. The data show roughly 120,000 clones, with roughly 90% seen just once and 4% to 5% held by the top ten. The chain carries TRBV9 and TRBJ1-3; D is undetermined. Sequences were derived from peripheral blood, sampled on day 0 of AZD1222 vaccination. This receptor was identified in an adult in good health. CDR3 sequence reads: CASSVALGNSGNTIYF. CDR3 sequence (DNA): TGTGCCAGCAGCGTAGCTTTGGGGAACTCTGGAAACACCATATATTTT.